The 3 T cell receptor beta chains listed next were all sequenced from one sample in a study of T cells after posttransplantation cyclophosphamide. Data came from immunoSEQ multiplex PCR; TCRdb stores just in-frame clones and leaves some out. The sample lists approximately 56,000 clones, approximately 94% occurring once. Sequencing was done on a sample of PBMCs. All receptors come from a woman in her twenties or thirties in good health and a related stem cell transplant donor.

This chain connects TRBV11-2 to TRBJ1-1; D is uncertain. The CDR3 extends over 15 amino acids. The V and J ends lost 1 base and 0 bases respectively, with 9 bases between them. The germline CDR1 and CDR2 sequences are SGHAT and FQNNGV. The CDR3 coding sequence is TGTGCCAGCAGCTTAGGAGTAGATATGAACACTGAAGCTTTCTTT. This translates into CASSLGVDMNTEAFF.

The chain combines TRBV10-3 with TRBJ1-1, with 7 positions matching TRBD1. CDR1 is ENHRY, CDR2 SYGVKD, per germline. V lost 4 bases to trimming and J lost 2 bases; unmatched junction nucleotides: 1. The CDR3 runs to 13 residues. The CDR3 reads CAISGQGNTEAFF. For the CDR3, the DNA is TGTGCCATCAGTGGACAGGGAAACACTGAAGCTTTCTTT.

This chain joins TRBV5-1 and TRBJ1-1, with D perhaps TRBD1 (5 bases). This CDR3 region has 17 residues. Trimming shortened V by 0 bases and J by 1 base, and 16 bases separated the two germline ends. Germline V lookup: CDR1 SGHRS, CDR2 YFSETQ. CDR3: CASSLGGDGKGNTEAFF. DNA for the CDR3: TGCGCCAGCAGCTTGGGGGGGGACGGAAAGGGGAACACTGAAGCTTTCTTT. Drawing the rest from reference TRBV5-1 and TRBJ1-1, the complete variable domain is KAGVTQTPRYLIKTRGQQVTLSCSPISGHRSVSWYQQTPGQGLQFLFEYFSETQRNKGNFPGRFSGRQFSNSRSEMNVSTLELGDSALYLCASSLGGDGKGNTEAFFGQGTRLTVV.